A selection of T cell receptor beta chains follows, all from one sample in a study of blood T cells in healthy people across ages. TCRdb re-derived calls from the 5' RACE reads in MiXCR, one entry per CDR3 protein. The sample holds some 880,000 distinct CDR3 sequences, roughly 40% seen once. The sample was blood. These TCRs come from a man aged 18 to 29 in good health. CDR3s leave out the opening cysteine and the closing phenylalanine or tryptophan. The D gene is left open where the match is weak.

V	D	J	CDR3
TRBV2	-	TRBJ1-1	ASSEETVIEAF
TRBV27	-	TRBJ2-1	ASSSILDNAYNEQF
TRBV5-1	TRBD2	TRBJ2-7	ASSLETSGDYEQY
TRBV4-3	-	TRBJ2-6	ASSQAGYGANVLT
TRBV18	-	TRBJ1-5	ASSPQLLSPNSNQPQH
TRBV5-1	TRBD1	TRBJ1-1	ASSTRQGGTEAF
TRBV7-2	-	TRBJ2-3	ASSPQPTTDTQY
TRBV5-5	TRBD2	TRBJ2-1	ASDLAGGFLRSYNEQF
TRBV4-3	TRBD2	TRBJ2-5	ASSQSGLAQETQY
TRBV7-9	TRBD1	TRBJ1-2	ASGQVNGYT
TRBV12-3/TRBV12-4	-	TRBJ2-2	ASSLGRPYTGELF
TRBV10-3	-	TRBJ1-1	AISESRGRNTEAF
TRBV7-2	-	TRBJ2-7	ASSSPGTANYEQY
TRBV29-1	TRBD1	TRBJ2-3	SVDPRQGATDTQY
TRBV15	-	TRBJ1-4	ATSTPMGGASTNEKLF
TRBV25-1	TRBD1	TRBJ1-4	ASSGGTVNEKLF
TRBV12-3/TRBV12-4	-	TRBJ2-4	ASSSYTALWEAKNIQY
TRBV12-3/TRBV12-4	TRBD2	TRBJ2-2	ASSSPAGGLYGELF
TRBV5-1	-	TRBJ2-5	ASSPVGAVPSQY
TRBV20-1	-	TRBJ2-1	SASQSSFSYNEQF
TRBV27	-	TRBJ2-5	ASRPNSPLKETQY
TRBV12-3/TRBV12-4	-	TRBJ1-1	ASRASGGAMNTEAF
TRBV5-1	TRBD1	TRBJ1-2	ASRPGTGDGYT
TRBV4-2	TRBD1	TRBJ2-7	ASSQDGGQEGFYEQY